One and the same sample provided the 22 T cell receptor beta chains below, sequenced in a study of blood T cell repertoires in COVID-19 (TCRdb year 2020). Preparation of the library involved the immunoSEQ multiplex PCR assay. The immuneACCESS repertoire file appears here via TCRdb, limited to in-frame rearrangements. These files lack a portion of the clones; in checked studies, under half of the deficit traces to unresolved V genes, and the cause of the others is not known. Present in this sample are about 270,000 clones, about 84% of which were seen just once. The top ten clonotypes cover 5.5% to 6.5% of the sample. The sequenced sample was peripheral blood. Receptors were obtained from a woman of 80 years or more with COVID-19, enrolled during active disease.

The chain is built from TRBV19 and TRBJ2-2; D call uncertain. The germline V gene has CDR1 LNHDA and CDR2 SQIVND (reference sequence). Trimming removed 3 bases at V and 7 bases at J, with 15 bases between. This CDR3 spans 15 amino acids. Here the CDR3 reads CASSIARGYGGELFF. CDR3 nucleotides: TGTGCCAGTAGTATCGCCAGAGGCTACGGCGGGGAGCTGTTTTTT.

In DNA form, the CDR3 reads TGTGCCAGCAGCGCGGGGGGACAGGGGGAATACGAGCAGTACTTC. It is translated as CASSAGGQGEYEQYF. V usage is TRBV6-5 and J usage is TRBJ2-7, with TRBD1 matching over 11 bases. Looked up from germline, CDR1 is MNHEY and CDR2 is SVGAGI. After removal of 6 bases from V and 4 bases from J, the junction contained 8 bases not matched to a gene. The CDR3 is 15 amino acids.

V is TRBV2 and J is TRBJ1-3; D is unclear. Per germline, CDR1 SNHLY and CDR2 FYNNEI. The length of the CDR3 is 15 residues. V was trimmed by 8 bases and J by 0 bases, leaving 14 bases between them. DNA of the CDR3: TGTGCCAGCCTCTTACCCGGTTCCTCTGGAAACACCATATATTTT. This sequence encodes CASLLPGSSGNTIYF.

The rearrangement uses TRBV5-4 and TRBJ1-2; 12 bases are a match to TRBD1. Germline CDR1 SGHNT, CDR2 YYREEE (reference sequence). CDR3 length: 15 residues. The trim removed 3 bases at V and 7 bases at J, leaving 7 bases unmatched. This CDR3 is CASSWGGQGASGYTF. In DNA form, the CDR3 reads TGTGCCAGCAGCTGGGGGGGACAGGGGGCGAGTGGCTACACCTTC.

The genes are TRBV7-2 and TRBJ1-3, with D unresolved. The length of the CDR3 is 13 residues. Trimming stripped 1 base from V and 4 bases from J, with 5 bases between. The V gene's germline CDR1 is SGHTA and CDR2 FQGNSA. CDR3 coding DNA: TGTGCCAGCAGCTTAGTTCTGGGAAACACCATATATTTT. Protein: CASSLVLGNTIYF.

About this clone itself: The sample has other DNA sequences that encode this CDR3 too. The chain couples TRBV29-1 to TRBJ1-5; 9 nucleotides agree with TRBD1. This CDR3 contains 13 residues. V lost 6 bases, J lost 2 bases, and 2 bases stayed unmatched. Germline CDR1 and CDR2: SQVTM and ANQGSEA. The CDR3 nucleotides are TGCAGCGTGGGACAGGGTGGCAATCAGCCCCAGCATTTT. It encodes CSVGQGGNQPQHF.

This chain links TRBV7-6 with TRBJ2-1, with TRBD2 matching 14 bases. J lost 7 bases, V lost 0 bases, and 11 bases had no gene match. Germline CDR1 is SGHVS and CDR2 is FNYEAQ. The CDR3 runs to 19 residues. CDR3 in DNA: TGTGCCAGCAGCTTAGCAGGACTAGCGGGGGGCATCTTAAGAAATGAGCAGTTCTTC. Encoded protein: CASSLAGLAGGILRNEQFF.

This clone showed up just a few times. The J gene is TRBJ2-5, the V gene TRBV4-2, with 7 bases matching TRBD2. Germline trimming cut 4 bases from V and 3 bases from J; bases unmatched to any gene: 5. Germline CDR1 LGHNA, CDR2 YNFKEQ. This CDR3 comprises 14 residues. CDR3: CASSPNRGEETQYF. CDR3 sequence (DNA): TGTGCCAGCAGCCCTAATCGGGGGGAAGAGACCCAGTACTTC.

DNA of the CDR3: TGTGCCAGCAGTCCAGGAGGGCCGGGCACTGAAGCTTTCTTT. Translation: CASSPGGPGTEAFF. This rearrangement joins TRBV7-3 to TRBJ1-1; D remains ambiguous. The V and J ends lost 6 bases and 4 bases respectively, with 15 bases between them. There are 14 residues in the CDR3. In germline, CDR1 is SGHTA, CDR2 FQGTGA.

The rearrangement joins TRBV28 to TRBJ2-7, with 11 bases fitting TRBD1. The CDR3 loop spans 15 amino acids. Germline V lookup: CDR1 MDHEN, CDR2 SYDVKM. Unmatched junction bases numbered 7, after V lost 6 bases and J lost 3 bases. Here the CDR3 DNA reads TGTGCCAGCAGATCTCCGGGACAGGGGGACTACGAGCAGTACGTC. The encoded protein is CASRSPGQGDYEQYV.

This rearrangement joins TRBV19 to TRBJ1-4; 8 nucleotides align to TRBD1. Looked up from germline, CDR1 is LNHDA and CDR2 is SQIVND (reference sequence). J gave up 7 bases and V 11 bases, and 15 bases lay outside the gene matches. The CDR3 loop spans 15 amino acids. The CDR3 coding sequence is TGTGCCTTTCCCGGCAAGGACAGGGTTTGTGAAAAACTGTTTTTT. Protein: CAFPGKDRVCEKLFF.

The chain uses TRBV20-1 and TRBJ1-2; 8 bases line up with TRBD1. Germline CDR1 and CDR2: DFQATT and SNEGSKA (reference sequence). V shed 3 bases and J 3 bases; nucleotides not matched to a gene: 6. This CDR3 is built from 14 residues. In DNA, the CDR3 is TGCAGTGCTAGTCAGGGGGCTATTGACTATGGCTACACCTTC. Protein: CSASQGAIDYGYTF.

This clone came up once. The genes are TRBV5-1 and TRBJ1-1, with TRBD1 matching 9 bases. Trimming took 1 base from V and 5 from J; bases not matched to a gene: 3. The CDR3 runs 14 residues. Germline V gives CDR1 SGHRS, CDR2 YFSETQ. CDR3 protein: CASSLPGTGTEAFF. CDR3 nucleotides: TGCGCCAGCAGCTTGCCCGGGACAGGGACTGAAGCTTTCTTT.

The J gene is TRBJ2-3, the V gene TRBV16, with 7 bases that match TRBD2. J lost 6 bases, V lost 4 bases, and 7 bases had no gene match. CDR3 length equals 14 residues. Germline V gene sequence: CDR1 KGHSY, CDR2 FQNENV. CDR3 coding DNA: TGTGCCAGCAGCCTCCGGAAGGGAGGGGATACGCAGTATTTT. Its protein product is CASSLRKGGDTQYF.

This chain links TRBV5-8 with TRBJ1-2, with a tentative D call TRBD1 (5 bases). The ends were cut back, 4 bases at V and 2 bases at J, with 12 bases in the middle. The CDR3 has 14 amino acids. The germline V gene has CDR1 SGHTS and CDR2 YDEGEE. CDR3 nucleotide sequence: TGTGCCAGCAGCATAGACAGCTTGAACTATGGCTACACCTTC. It is translated as CASSIDSLNYGYTF.

V is TRBV18 and J is TRBJ2-1; 9 bases are shared with TRBD1. CDR1 KGHSH and CDR2 LQKENI come from the germline V gene. The CDR3 is 15 amino acids. Trimming cost V 3 bases and J 4 bases; bases outside gene matches: 4. The CDR3 spells CASSPSQGAYNEQFF. CDR3 nucleotide sequence: TGTGCCAGCTCACCTTCACAGGGGGCGTACAATGAGCAGTTCTTC.

This sequence joins TRBV4-2 and TRBJ2-1; TRBD2 agrees at 7 bases. Looked up from germline, CDR1 is LGHNA and CDR2 is YNFKEQ. Trimming at V came to 1 base and at J to 1 base, leaving 7 bases not matched to a gene. The CDR3 sequence is 17 residues long. CDR3 amino acids: CASSQGAGEVSYNEQFF. The DNA of the CDR3 is TGTGCCAGCAGCCAAGGGGCGGGGGAGGTGTCCTACAATGAGCAGTTCTTC.

The chain couples TRBV7-9 to TRBJ1-2, with 7 bases matching TRBD1. Germline-derived CDR1 and CDR2 are SEHNR and FQNEAQ (reference sequence). The CDR3 sequence is 15 residues long. V dropped 4 bases and J dropped 2; count of bases not matched to a gene: 7. CDR3 sequence reads: CASSSYTGVNYGYTF. CDR3 bases: TGTGCCAGCAGCTCCTACACAGGGGTGAACTATGGCTACACCTTC. The variable domain in full, completed from reference TRBV7-9 and TRBJ1-2, reads DTGVSQNPRHKITKRGQNVTFRCDPISEHNRLYWYRQTLGQGPEFLTYFQNEAQLEKSRLLSDRFSAERPKGSFSTLEIQRTEQGDSAMYLCASSSYTGVNYGYTFGSGTRLTVV.

The V and J genes are TRBV5-1 and TRBJ2-1; TRBD2 agrees at 7 bases. The CDR3 runs to 18 residues. With 0 bases clipped from V and 2 bases from J, the junction kept 11 bases outside the gene matches. The germline CDR1 and CDR2 sequences are SGHRS and YFSETQ. The CDR3 sequence is CASSLGRAGVDTYNEQFF. The CDR3 coding sequence is TGCGCCAGCAGCTTGGGTAGGGCGGGGGTTGATACCTACAATGAGCAGTTCTTC.

J is TRBJ1-2 and V is TRBV10-3; the D gene is possibly TRBD1 (6 bases). This CDR3 is built from 14 residues. Germline V gene sequence: CDR1 ENHRY, CDR2 SYGVKD. The germline V and J ends were trimmed by 3 bases and 2 bases, with 10 bases remaining between them. The CDR3 region is CAISDPDRNYGYTF. In DNA, the CDR3 is TGTGCCATCAGTGACCCCGACAGGAACTATGGCTACACCTTC.

The V gene is TRBV28, the J gene TRBJ2-4; tentatively, D is TRBD2 (7 bases). The CDR3 sequence is 14 residues long. V was shortened by 5 bases and J by 7 bases, with 15 bases between the two germline ends. Germline assignment: CDR1 MDHEN and CDR2 SYDVKM. This CDR3 reads CASSLKGGANIQYF. For the CDR3, the DNA is TGTGCCAGCAGTCTCAAGGGGGGGGCGAACATTCAGTACTTC.

This chain links TRBV2 with TRBJ1-4; possible D gene TRBD1, 6 bases. The V end was cut by 6 bases, the J end by 8 bases, with 16 bases between. The CDR3 consists of 14 residues. Per germline, CDR1 SNHLY and CDR2 FYNNEI. The CDR3 protein is CASRWGGGEEKLFF. As DNA, the CDR3 is TGTGCCAGCAGATGGGGAGGGGGGGAGGAAAAACTGTTTTTT.